The rows below give T cell receptor beta chains drawn from one sample of a study of T cell responses to AZD1222 COVID-19 vaccine. Data came from immunoSEQ multiplex PCR; TCRdb stores just in-frame clones and leaves some out. The table shows about 130,000 clones, with under 95% occurring only once. This sample comprised peripheral blood, obtained on day 0 of AZD1222 vaccination. Receptors were obtained from an adult in good health. Each CDR3 is given with its conserved first and last residue. D genes are given only for firm matches. Clone size is given for some rows only: seen once, a few or many times, or a class if the clone is expanded.

NA,TRBV11-2,NA,TRBJ2-1,CASSLSVGSYNEQFF,TGTGCCAGCAGCTTATCTGTCGGGTCCTACAATGAGCAGTTCTTC
NA,TRBV6-5,TRBD1,TRBJ1-5,CASSQSRGRAQPQHF,TGTGCCAGCAGCCAAAGCAGGGGGCGGGCTCAGCCCCAGCATTTT
NA,TRBV5-1,NA,TRBJ1-1,CASSPRTNRPAFF,TGCGCCAGCAGCCCTCGGACGAACCGCCCAGCTTTCTTT
NA,TRBV18,NA,TRBJ1-2,CASSPFAEQWANYGYTF,TGTGCCAGCTCACCCTTCGCAGAACAGTGGGCTAACTATGGCTACACCTTC
once,TRBV3-1/TRBV3-2,NA,TRBJ2-3,CASSQDPGSTQYF,TGTGCCAGCAGCCAAGATCCCGGGAGTACGCAGTATTTT
NA,TRBV28,TRBD2,TRBJ2-1,CASRDTSGRYNEQFF,TGTGCCAGCAGAGACACTAGCGGGAGGTACAATGAGCAGTTCTTC
once,TRBV5-8,TRBD2,TRBJ2-1,CASSLGLADTNEQFF,TGTGCCAGCAGCTTGGGCCTAGCGGATACCAATGAGCAGTTCTTC
once,TRBV12-1,NA,TRBJ1-2,CASSFPGGEGPLTMAYTF,TGTGCCAGCAGCTTTCCTGGCGGAGAGGGCCCCCTAACAATGGCCTACACCTTC
NA,TRBV27,TRBD1,TRBJ2-1,CASSGQESSYNEQFF,TGTGCCAGCAGTGGACAGGAAAGCTCCTACAATGAGCAGTTCTTC
NA,TRBV4-3,TRBD2,TRBJ2-2,CASSQENSGAWNTGELFF,TGCGCCAGCAGCCAAGAAAATAGCGGGGCATGGAACACCGGGGAGCTGTTTTTT
NA,TRBV27,NA,TRBJ1-5,CASSPSSNSNQPQHF,TGTGCCAGCAGTCCCTCGAGTAATAGCAATCAGCCCCAGCATTTT
NA,TRBV9,NA,TRBJ2-1,CASSVAESYNEQFF,TGTGCCAGCAGCGTAGCGGAATCCTACAATGAGCAGTTCTTC
NA,TRBV4-1,TRBD2,TRBJ2-3,CASSPLASGSTDTQYF,TGCGCCAGCAGTCCACTGGCTAGCGGTAGCACAGATACGCAGTATTTT
NA,TRBV3-1/TRBV3-2,TRBD2,TRBJ2-7,CASSQAGGYEQYF,TGTGCCAGCAGCCAAGCGGGAGGCTACGAGCAGTACTTC
NA,TRBV5-4,NA,TRBJ1-1,CASSSPTWNTEAFF,TGTGCCAGCAGCTCTCCGACATGGAACACTGAAGCTTTCTTT
NA,TRBV5-8,NA,TRBJ2-6,CASSLDSGARGANVLTF,TGTGCCAGCAGCTTGGATTCAGGGGCGCGTGGGGCCAACGTCCTGACTTTC
NA,TRBV28,NA,TRBJ1-2,CASSPEGNYGYTF,TGTGCCAGCAGTCCGGAAGGAAACTATGGCTACACCTTC
once,TRBV10-2,NA,TRBJ1-4,CASSDYGPSNEKLFF,TGCGCCAGCAGTGATTATGGACCCTCCAATGAAAAACTGTTTTTT
NA,TRBV28,NA,TRBJ1-1,CASSLSRVRAFF,TGTGCCAGCAGTTTATCCAGGGTCAGAGCTTTCTTT
NA,TRBV9,NA,TRBJ1-1,CASSVAQVGTEAFF,TGTGCCAGCAGCGTAGCTCAGGTGGGCACTGAAGCTTTCTTT
NA,TRBV19,NA,TRBJ2-7,CASSMSTGAYEQYF,TGTGCCAGTAGTATGTCGACAGGCGCCTACGAGCAGTACTTC
NA,TRBV6-5,NA,TRBJ2-2,CASRADSVLGELFF,TGTGCCAGCAGAGCAGATAGCGTTCTCGGGGAGCTGTTTTTT
NA,TRBV27,NA,TRBJ1-4,CASSRGTTNEKLFF,TGTGCCAGCAGTAGAGGAACTACTAATGAAAAACTGTTTTTT
NA,TRBV5-1,TRBD1,TRBJ1-1,CASSPRTGTGGTEAFF,TGCGCCAGCAGCCCTCGGACAGGGACGGGTGGCACTGAAGCTTTCTTT
NA,TRBV28,NA,TRBJ2-7,CASSPRFWGAYEQYF,TGTGCCAGCAGTCCCCGTTTTTGGGGGGCCTACGAGCAGTACTTC
NA,TRBV13,TRBD2,TRBJ2-7,CASSLGGRGYF,TGTGCCAGCAGCTTAGGCGGGAGGGGGTACTTC
NA,TRBV19,TRBD2,TRBJ2-3,CAPGGRGGNSTDTQYF,TGTGCCCCCGGGGGGCGCGGGGGGAATTCCACAGATACGCAGTATTTT
NA,TRBV30,NA,TRBJ1-5,CAWSVEGPRGQPQHF,TGTGCCTGGAGTGTCGAGGGGCCTCGGGGTCAGCCCCAGCATTTT
NA,TRBV28,NA,TRBJ2-2,CASRPPWGAGTGELFF,TGTGCCAGCAGACCCCCGTGGGGGGCGGGTACCGGGGAGCTGTTTTTT
NA,TRBV11-2,NA,TRBJ2-1,CASSLWISRSYNEQFF,TGTGCCAGCAGCTTATGGATTTCGAGGTCCTACAATGAGCAGTTCTTC
once,TRBV2,NA,TRBJ1-5,CASSGGPLKPQHF,TGTGCCAGCAGTGGGGGCCCTCTGAAGCCCCAGCATTTT
few,TRBV30,NA,TRBJ2-7,CASEGAYEQYF,TGTGCCTCCGAGGGGGCCTACGAGCAGTACTTC
NA,TRBV7-8,NA,TRBJ1-6,CASRKAMQGYAPLHF,TGTGCCAGCAGAAAAGCGATGCAGGGGTACGCACCCCTCCACTTT
NA,TRBV6-6,TRBD1,TRBJ2-7,CASSLSTGAYEQYF,TGTGCCAGCAGTCTCTCGACAGGGGCCTACGAGCAGTACTTC
NA,TRBV7-6,TRBD2,TRBJ2-1,CASSPIWGPREFGNEQFF,TGTGCCAGCAGCCCCATTTGGGGACCGCGGGAGTTCGGGAATGAGCAGTTCTTC
NA,TRBV10-3,NA,TRBJ1-3,CAIAAPEGLTIYF,TGTGCCATCGCGGCGCCTGAAGGGCTCACCATATATTTT
NA,TRBV19,TRBD1,TRBJ1-5,CASSTGTGSNQPQHF,TGTGCCAGTAGTACCGGGACAGGGTCTAATCAGCCCCAGCATTTT
NA,TRBV19,NA,TRBJ1-1,CASSLQGPTEAFF,TGTGCCAGTAGTCTACAGGGACCCACTGAAGCTTTCTTT
NA,TRBV19,NA,TRBJ1-5,CASSRRVAGNQPQHF,TGTGCCAGTAGCCGAAGGGTGGCAGGCAATCAGCCCCAGCATTTT
NA,TRBV5-4,NA,TRBJ2-5,CASSLPQETQYF,TGTGCCAGCAGCTTGCCTCAAGAGACCCAGTACTTC
NA,TRBV10-3,NA,TRBJ2-3,CAISIGSTDTQYF,TGTGCCATCAGTATCGGAAGCACAGATACGCAGTATTTT
NA,TRBV7-9,TRBD2,TRBJ2-1,CASSSPPVERGNNEQFF,TGTGCCAGCAGCTCCCCCCCCGTGGAGCGGGGGAACAATGAGCAGTTCTTC
NA,TRBV7-9,NA,TRBJ2-3,CASSSLGTDTQYF,TGTGCCAGCAGTTCCCTTGGCACAGATACGCAGTATTTT
NA,TRBV7-9,TRBD2,TRBJ2-3,CASGSGGVGDTQYF,TGTGCCAGCGGTAGCGGGGGAGTTGGGGATACGCAGTATTTT
NA,TRBV6-2/TRBV6-3,NA,TRBJ1-1,CASSSAGAWNTEAFF,TGTGCCAGCAGTTCCGCAGGGGCTTGGAACACTGAAGCTTTCTTT
NA,TRBV21-1,NA,TRBJ2-3,CASRPKEVTDTQYF,TGTGCCAGCCGCCCCAAGGAGGTCACAGATACGCAGTATTTT
NA,TRBV5-6,NA,TRBJ2-3,CASSLGQFTDTQYF,TGTGCCAGCAGCTTGGGACAGTTCACAGATACGCAGTATTTT
NA,TRBV4-1,NA,TRBJ1-1,CASSQTQQGRTEAFF,TGCGCCAGCAGCCAGACGCAACAGGGTCGGACTGAAGCTTTCTTT
NA,TRBV19,TRBD1,TRBJ1-2,CASRKQGAPYGYTF,TGTGCCAGTAGAAAACAGGGGGCGCCGTATGGCTACACCTTC
once,TRBV6-4,TRBD1,TRBJ2-1,CASSDSGQDTNEQFF,TGTGCCAGCAGTGACTCGGGACAGGACACCAATGAGCAGTTCTTC
NA,TRBV10-3,TRBD2,TRBJ2-5,CATTQGLAGIQETQYF,TGTGCCACTACCCAGGGACTAGCGGGAATCCAAGAGACCCAGTACTTC
NA,TRBV27,NA,TRBJ1-6,CASTKTGPNSPLHF,TGTGCCAGCACCAAGACAGGCCCAAATTCACCCCTCCACTTT
NA,TRBV24-1,NA,TRBJ1-5,CATSDRAINQPQHF,TGTGCCACCAGTGACCGGGCCATCAATCAGCCCCAGCATTTT